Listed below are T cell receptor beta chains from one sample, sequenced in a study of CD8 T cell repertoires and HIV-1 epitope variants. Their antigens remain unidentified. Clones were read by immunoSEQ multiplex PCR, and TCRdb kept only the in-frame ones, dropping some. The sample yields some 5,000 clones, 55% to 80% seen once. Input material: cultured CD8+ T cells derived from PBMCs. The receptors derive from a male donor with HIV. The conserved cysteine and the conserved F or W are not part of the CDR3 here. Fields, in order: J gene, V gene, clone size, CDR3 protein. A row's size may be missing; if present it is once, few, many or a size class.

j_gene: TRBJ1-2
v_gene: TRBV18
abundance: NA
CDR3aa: ASSPEFAGVEGYT

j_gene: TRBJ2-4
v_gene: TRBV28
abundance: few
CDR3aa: ASASGTGDKNIQY

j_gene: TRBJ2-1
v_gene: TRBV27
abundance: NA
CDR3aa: ASTLLAGGPNEQF

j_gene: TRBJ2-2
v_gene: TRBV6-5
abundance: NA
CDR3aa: ASRLGANTGELF

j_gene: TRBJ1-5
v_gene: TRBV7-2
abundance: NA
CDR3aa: ASSLAIANQPQH

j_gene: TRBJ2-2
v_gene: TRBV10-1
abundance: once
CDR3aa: ASSETATGELF

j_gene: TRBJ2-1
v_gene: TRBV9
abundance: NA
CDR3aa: ASSVGASGVVYNEQF

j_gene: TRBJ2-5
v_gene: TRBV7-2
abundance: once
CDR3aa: ASSVTGGEETQY

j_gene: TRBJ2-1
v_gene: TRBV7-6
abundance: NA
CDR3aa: ASSLARVGNSYNEQF

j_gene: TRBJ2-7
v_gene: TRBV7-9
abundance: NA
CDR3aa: ASSEIQGAINEQY

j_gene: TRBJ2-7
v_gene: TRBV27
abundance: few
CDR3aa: ASSPISTSGSSYEQY

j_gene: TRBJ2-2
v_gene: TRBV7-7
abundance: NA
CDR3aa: ASSYGGPGELF

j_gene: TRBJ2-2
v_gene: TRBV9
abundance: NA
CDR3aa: ASSVGDRGGTGELF

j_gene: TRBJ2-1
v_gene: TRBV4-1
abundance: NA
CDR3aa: ASSQASSYNEQF

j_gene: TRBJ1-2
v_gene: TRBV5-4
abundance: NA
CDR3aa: ASSPGTVNNYGYT

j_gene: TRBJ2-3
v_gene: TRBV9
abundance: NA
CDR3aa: ASSVVGQDTDTQY

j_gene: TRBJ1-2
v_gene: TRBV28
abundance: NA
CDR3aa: ASSFGGDGYGYT

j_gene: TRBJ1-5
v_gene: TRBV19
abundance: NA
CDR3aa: ASSPDRGSQPQH

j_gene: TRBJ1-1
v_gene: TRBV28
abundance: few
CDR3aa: ASSFSIPEAEAF

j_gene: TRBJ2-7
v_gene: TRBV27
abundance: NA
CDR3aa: ASSRDSGQFSEQY